Reported below is one T cell receptor beta chain. Its target is not known. Once extracted for a subset, genomic DNA was divided evenly among several immunoSEQ plates. Clones were sequenced by immunoSEQ multiplex PCR, and TCRdb holds only the in-frame ones, with some missing. The sample lists about 2.1 million clones, about 92% occurring once. Germline CDR1 is ENHRY and CDR2 is SYGVKD. The V end was cut by 2 bases, the J end by 4 bases, with 8 bases between. This CDR3 is built from 13 residues. Naive CD8 cells lacked CD45RO and underwent positive selection for CCR7, leaving out terminally differentiated effector memory CD45RA+ cells. The sample belongs to a study of shared clonotypes between healthy human individuals. Study observations and caveats: Roughly 5% of naive CD4 clonotypes were common to a handful of donors.

This TCR derives from a man between 18 and 29 years old in good health. Some clones in this sample may be carry-over from other donors' samples. The V and J genes are TRBV10-3 and TRBJ1-2, with D unresolved. Material: naive CD8+ T cells from PBMCs. The CDR3 loop reads CAISEGGLYGYTF. The CDR3 region has the DNA TGTGCCATCAGTGAGGGCGGGCTCTATGGCTACACCTTC.